This T cell receptor (beta chain) was identified in a study of regulatory and conventional T cells in RAG deficiency. Study conclusions and caveats: These Omenn syndrome Treg sorts may hold peripherally activated cells instead. Other subsets showed about 10-fold reductions, but Treg unique TCR beta sequences fell roughly 110-fold in these patients. Shorter CDR3s in all patient subsets; >80% Treg-Tconv overlap in Omenn.

Method: immunoSEQ multiplex PCR; TCRdb's copy keeps in-frame clones and lacks some. Here the sample spans roughly 29,000 clones, approximately 90% being singletons. Genomic DNA came from blood regulatory T cells gated CD4+ CD25-high CD127-low. The V and J ends lost 5 bases and 4 bases respectively, with 12 bases between them. Per the germline V gene, CDR1 is MDHEN and CDR2 is SYDVKM. There are 13 residues in the CDR3. As concerns this clone: What it binds is unknown.

These data are also associated with another study on regulatory T cells. That work contributes: The primer mix had 52 TRBV and 13 TRBJ primers.

The rearrangement links TRBV28 to TRBJ2-7; no clear D gene. This sequence originates from a human donor in good health. The sample was Tregs sorted from blood. CDR3 sequence reads: CASSDSAAYEQYF. The CDR3 DNA is TGTGCCAGCAGTGACTCGGCGGCGTACGAGCAGTACTTC.